This T cell receptor (beta chain) stems from a study of chemoradiotherapy in HPV16-positive cancers. The study, taken as a whole, reports: Non-HPV-specific T cells did not expand in tumors during treatment, whereas candidate HPV-specific clones and E7-related motifs did. HPV-specific T cells were functionally defined from only a couple of HPV16-positive patients.

This CDR3 region has 13 residues. Trimming pared 5 bases from V and 9 bases from J, leaving 11 bases between. Germline CDR1 LNHDA, CDR2 SQIVND (reference sequence). The method was immunoSEQ multiplex PCR; TCRdb's version includes in-frame clones alone and lacks a portion of them. Found here are some 6,000 clones, roughly nine tenths of them singletons; the top ten hold 7% to 9%. Concerning this clone: What it binds is unknown.

This receptor was taken from a human donor with HPV-associated anogenital cancer. The specimen comprised tumor tissue, sampled from a patient who underwent chemoradiotherapy. V usage is TRBV19 and J usage is TRBJ1-6; weak D call: TRBD1 (5 bases). DNA of the CDR3: TGTGCCAGTAGTTTCTCAGGGATTTCACCCCTCCACTTT. It encodes CASSFSGISPLHF.